The 14 T cell receptor beta chains presented below share a single source sample, sequenced in a study of blood T cell repertoires in COVID-19. Profiled with immunoSEQ multiplex PCR; TCRdb holds only in-frame clones, not every one. The profile covers about 90,000 clones, with 80% to 95% appearing a single time and approximately 6% taken by the ten largest. What was sequenced was peripheral blood. The receptors were gathered from a woman aged 60 to 75 with active COVID-19.

V gene TRBV7-2 combines with J gene TRBJ1-6, with D maybe TRBD1 (5 bases). This CDR3 has 15 amino acids. Between the trimmed V and J ends, which lost 4 bases and 7 bases, there was a span of 14 bases. The germline CDR1 and CDR2 sequences are SGHTA and FQGNSA. The CDR3 nucleotides are TGTGCCAGCAGCTCGCAGGGTTCGAAGAATTCACCCCTCCACTTT. It codes for CASSSQGSKNSPLHF.

The V call is TRBV28, the J call TRBJ2-7; TRBD2 is a possible D gene (6 bases). The CDR3 spans 14 residues. Germline loops: CDR1 MDHEN, CDR2 SYDVKM. V was clipped by 4 bases and J by 2 bases, with 12 bases between them. In DNA, the CDR3 is TGTGCCAGCAGTTCCTCCGGGGGAACCTACGAGCAGTACTTC. Translated: CASSSSGGTYEQYF. The variable domain in full, completed from reference TRBV28 and TRBJ2-7, reads DVKVTQSSRYLVKRTGEKVFLECVQDMDHENMFWYRQDPGLGLRLIYFSYDVKMKEKGDIPEGYSVSREKKERFSLILESASTNQTSMYLCASSSSGGTYEQYFGPGTRLTVT.

As to this clone: The same CDR3 arises from other DNA sequences in this sample as well. The gene calls are TRBV2 and TRBJ1-5, with D perhaps TRBD1 (6 bases). In germline, CDR1 is SNHLY, CDR2 FYNNEI. The CDR3 has 16 amino acids. V was trimmed by 6 bases and J by 7 bases, leaving 22 bases between them. CDR3 loop: CASRLQMGGAGQPQHF. The CDR3 coding sequence is TGTGCCAGCAGACTACAAATGGGGGGGGCCGGGCAGCCCCAGCATTTT.

The chain carries TRBV4-2 and TRBJ2-2, with 9 bases identical to TRBD1. CDR3 size: 16 residues. The germline V gene encodes CDR1 LGHNA and CDR2 YNFKEQ. The V segment lost 0 bases and the J segment 4 bases; nucleotides outside the gene matches: 3. Here the CDR3 reads CASSQEGQGGTGELFF. The CDR3 bases are TGTGCCAGCAGCCAAGAGGGACAGGGTGGCACCGGGGAGCTGTTTTTT.

The chain employs TRBV3-1 (or the pseudogene TRBV3-2) and TRBJ2-7; TRBD1 matches 7 bases. CDR3 length: 15 amino acids. Germline V gene lookup returns CDR1 LGHDT and CDR2 YNNKEL (reference sequence). The junction had 4 bases not matched to a gene; V was cut back by 0 bases and J by 2 bases. CDR3 sequence (DNA): TGTGCCAGCAGCCAAGATGGAACAGGGGCCTACGAGCAGTACTTC. The encoded protein is CASSQDGTGAYEQYF.

The V and J genes are TRBV4-3 and TRBJ2-7, with 7 bases fitting TRBD2. CDR3 size: 19 residues. Germline V lookup: CDR1 LGHNA, CDR2 YSLEER. The ends lost 1 base at V and 4 bases at J; junction bases unmatched: 19. The CDR3 spells CASSQVLQKDRDYLYEQYF. The CDR3, as DNA: TGCGCCAGCAGCCAAGTTCTTCAGAAGGATCGGGACTACCTGTACGAGCAGTACTTC.

The chain uses TRBV30 and TRBJ2-1; 9 bases align to TRBD2. J was trimmed by 4 bases and V by 4 bases; bases with no gene match: 8. This CDR3 spans 15 amino acids. Germline assignment: CDR1 GTSNPN and CDR2 SVGIG (reference sequence). In DNA, the CDR3 is TGTGCCTGGACCAAGACTAGCGGAGTTTACAATGAGCAGTTCTTC. Encoded protein: CAWTKTSGVYNEQFF. Complete variable domain (other parts from reference TRBV30 and TRBJ2-1): SQTIHQWPATLVQPVGSPLSLECTVEGTSNPNLYWYRQAAGRGLQLLFYSVGIGQISSEVPQNLSASRPQDRQFILSSKKLLLSDSGFYLCAWTKTSGVYNEQFFGPGTRLTVL.

This rearrangement joins TRBV9 to TRBJ2-1; 7 nucleotides line up with TRBD1. The CDR3 extends over 15 amino acids. Losses at the gene ends were 1 base for V and 9 bases for J; bases not matched to a gene: 10. CDR1 SGDLS and CDR2 YYNGEE come from the germline V gene. The CDR3 here is CASSVRQLGGSEQFF. DNA of the CDR3: TGTGCCAGCAGCGTACGGCAGTTAGGGGGCAGTGAGCAGTTCTTC.

This chain uses TRBV6-5 with TRBJ1-5; TRBD1 agrees at 11 bases. Losses at the gene ends were 10 bases for V and 7 bases for J; bases not matched to a gene: 9. Germline V lookup: CDR1 MNHEY, CDR2 SVGAGI. CDR3 size: 14 residues. The CDR3: CATMIGTGGQPQHF. The CDR3 DNA reads as TGTGCCACCATGATCGGGACAGGGGGACAGCCCCAGCATTTT.

The J gene is TRBJ1-4, the V gene TRBV5-6; D is perhaps TRBD1 (6 bases). Deletions cut 4 bases from V and 3 bases from J, with 16 bases between. The CDR3 has 16 residues. Germline loops: CDR1 SGHDT, CDR2 YYEEEE. DNA of the CDR3: TGTGCCAGCAGCGCTAGACGGACAGCCCCTAATGAAAAACTGTTTTTT. Its protein product is CASSARRTAPNEKLFF.

The chain uses TRBV2 and TRBJ2-7, with 9 bases identical to TRBD2. Germline lookup yields CDR1 SNHLY and CDR2 FYNNEI. There are 13 residues in the CDR3. V dropped 7 bases and J dropped 12; count of bases not matched to a gene: 13. The DNA for the CDR3 is TGTGCCAGCAAGATAGCGGGAGCCCAGGTGCTGTACTTC. It translates to CASKIAGAQVLYF.

This chain joins TRBV4-1 and TRBJ2-1; perhaps TRBD1 as D (5 bases). CDR1 and CDR2 from the germline V gene are MGHRA and YSYEKL. The length of the CDR3 is 19 residues. V lost 3 bases, J lost 7 bases, and 28 bases lay in between. Here the CDR3 DNA reads TGCGCCAGCAGCCACCCCTCCTCCAGGCAGGGCCAGGGTTCGAATGAGCAGTTCTTC. Translating it yields CASSHPSSRQGQGSNEQFF.

V gene TRBV28 combines with J gene TRBJ2-1, with D perhaps TRBD1 (5 bases). The CDR3 extends over 15 amino acids. V lost 3 bases and J lost 5, with 14 bases in between. The germline gives CDR1 MDHEN, CDR2 SYDVKM. CDR3 amino acids: CASSFPGDRNNEQFF. CDR3 sequence (DNA): TGTGCCAGCAGTTTTCCTGGCGACAGAAACAATGAGCAGTTCTTC. The full variable domain, in which reference TRBV28 and TRBJ2-1 provide the parts outside the CDR3, is DVKVTQSSRYLVKRTGEKVFLECVQDMDHENMFWYRQDPGLGLRLIYFSYDVKMKEKGDIPEGYSVSREKKERFSLILESASTNQTSMYLCASSFPGDRNNEQFFGPGTRLTVL.

CDR3 nucleotide sequence: TGTGCCAGCAGTGAAGTGACAGGGCCGGGCAATCAGCCCCAGCATTTT. Amino acid sequence: CASSEVTGPGNQPQHF. The chain is built from TRBV6-1 and TRBJ1-5, with 7 bases that match TRBD1. Germline trimming cut 1 base from V and 2 bases from J; bases unmatched to any gene: 5. CDR3 length: 16 residues. Germline CDR1 MNHNS, CDR2 SASEGT.